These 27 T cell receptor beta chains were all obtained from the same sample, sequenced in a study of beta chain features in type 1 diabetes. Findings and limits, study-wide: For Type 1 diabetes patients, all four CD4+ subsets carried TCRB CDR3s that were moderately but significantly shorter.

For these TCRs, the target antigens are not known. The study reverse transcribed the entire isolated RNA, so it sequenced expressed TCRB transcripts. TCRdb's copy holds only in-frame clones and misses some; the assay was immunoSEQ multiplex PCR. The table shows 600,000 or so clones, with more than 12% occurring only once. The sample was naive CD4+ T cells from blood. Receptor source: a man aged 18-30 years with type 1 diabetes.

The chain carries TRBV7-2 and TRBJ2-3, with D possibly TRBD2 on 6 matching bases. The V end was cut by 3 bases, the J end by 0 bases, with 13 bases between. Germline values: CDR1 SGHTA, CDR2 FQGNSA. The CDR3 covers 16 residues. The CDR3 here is CASSFSLALSTDTQYF. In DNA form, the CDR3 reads TGTGCCAGCAGCTTCTCTCTAGCGCTAAGCACAGATACGCAGTATTTT.

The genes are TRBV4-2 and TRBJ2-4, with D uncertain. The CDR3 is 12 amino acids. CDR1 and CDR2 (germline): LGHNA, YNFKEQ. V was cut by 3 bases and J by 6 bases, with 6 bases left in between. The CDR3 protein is CASSHRANIQYF. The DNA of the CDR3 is TGTGCCAGCAGCCACCGCGCAAACATTCAGTACTTC.

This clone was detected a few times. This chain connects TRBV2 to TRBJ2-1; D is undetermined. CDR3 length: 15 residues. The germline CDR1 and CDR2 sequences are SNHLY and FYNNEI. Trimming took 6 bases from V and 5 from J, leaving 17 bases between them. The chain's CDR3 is CASSLTQANHNEQFF. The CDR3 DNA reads TGTGCCAGCAGCCTAACCCAGGCTAATCACAATGAGCAGTTCTTC.

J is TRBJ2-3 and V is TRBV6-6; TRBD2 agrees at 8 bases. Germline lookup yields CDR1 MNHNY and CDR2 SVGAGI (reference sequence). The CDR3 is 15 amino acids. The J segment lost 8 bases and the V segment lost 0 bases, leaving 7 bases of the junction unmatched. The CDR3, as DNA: TGTGCCAGCAGTTACTCAGGACTAGCAGACCCTACGCAGTATTTT. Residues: CASSYSGLADPTQYF.

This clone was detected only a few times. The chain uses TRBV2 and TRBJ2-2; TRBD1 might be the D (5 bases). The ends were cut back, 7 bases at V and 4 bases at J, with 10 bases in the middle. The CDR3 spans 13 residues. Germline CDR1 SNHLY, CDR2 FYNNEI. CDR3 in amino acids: CASTRGLTGELFF. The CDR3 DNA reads TGTGCCAGCACTAGGGGCCTCACCGGGGAGCTGTTTTTT.

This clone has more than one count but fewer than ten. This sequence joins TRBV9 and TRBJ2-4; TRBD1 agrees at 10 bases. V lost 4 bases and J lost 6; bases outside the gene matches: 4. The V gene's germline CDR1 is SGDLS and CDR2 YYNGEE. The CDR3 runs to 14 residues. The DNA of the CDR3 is TGTGCCAGCAGCCTCGGGACAGGGGTAAACATTCAGTACTTC. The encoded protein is CASSLGTGVNIQYF.

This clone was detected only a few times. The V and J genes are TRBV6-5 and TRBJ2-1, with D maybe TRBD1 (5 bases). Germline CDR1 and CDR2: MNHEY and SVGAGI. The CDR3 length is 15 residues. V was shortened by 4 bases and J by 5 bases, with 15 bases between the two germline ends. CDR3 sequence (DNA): TGTGCCAGCAGTTTGATTAACACAGGAAACAATGAGCAGTTCTTC. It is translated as CASSLINTGNNEQFF.

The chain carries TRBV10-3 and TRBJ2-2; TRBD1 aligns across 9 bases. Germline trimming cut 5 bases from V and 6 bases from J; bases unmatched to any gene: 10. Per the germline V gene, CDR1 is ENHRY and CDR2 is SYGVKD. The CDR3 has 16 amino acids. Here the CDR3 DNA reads TGTGCCATCAGTTCCCGGGACAGGGTATTTGCCGGGGAGCTGTTTTTT. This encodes CAISSRDRVFAGELFF.

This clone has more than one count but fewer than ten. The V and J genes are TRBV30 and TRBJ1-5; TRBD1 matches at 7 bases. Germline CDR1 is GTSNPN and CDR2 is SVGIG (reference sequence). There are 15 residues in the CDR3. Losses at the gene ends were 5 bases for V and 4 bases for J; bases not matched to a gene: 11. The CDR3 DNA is TGTGCCTGGGGATCCACGACAGGGTTTAATCAGCCCCAGCATTTT. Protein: CAWGSTTGFNQPQHF.

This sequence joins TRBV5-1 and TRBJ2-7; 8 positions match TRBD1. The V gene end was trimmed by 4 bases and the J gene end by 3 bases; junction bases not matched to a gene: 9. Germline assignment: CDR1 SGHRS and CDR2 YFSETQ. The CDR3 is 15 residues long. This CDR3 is CASSLQDREFYEQYF. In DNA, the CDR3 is TGCGCCAGCAGCCTACAGGACAGGGAGTTCTACGAGCAGTACTTC.

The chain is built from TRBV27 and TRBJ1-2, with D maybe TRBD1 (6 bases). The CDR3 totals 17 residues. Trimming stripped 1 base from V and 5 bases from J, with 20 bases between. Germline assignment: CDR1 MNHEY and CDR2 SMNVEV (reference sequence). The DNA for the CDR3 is TGTGCCAGCAGTTTATTCGGGGGCGTACAGACAGAATATGGCTACACCTTC. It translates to CASSLFGGVQTEYGYTF.

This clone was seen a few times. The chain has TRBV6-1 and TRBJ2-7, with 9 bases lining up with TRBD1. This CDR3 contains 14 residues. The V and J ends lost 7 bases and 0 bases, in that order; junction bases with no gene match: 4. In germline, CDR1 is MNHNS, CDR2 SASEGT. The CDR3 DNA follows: TGTGCCAGCAACCGGGACAGGGACTCCTACGAGCAGTACTTC. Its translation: CASNRDRDSYEQYF.

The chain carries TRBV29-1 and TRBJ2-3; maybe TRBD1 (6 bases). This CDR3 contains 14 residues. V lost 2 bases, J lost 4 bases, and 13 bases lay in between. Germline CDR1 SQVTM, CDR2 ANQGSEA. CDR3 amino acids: CSVEKQGMADTQYF. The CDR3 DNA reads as TGCAGCGTTGAAAAGCAGGGGATGGCAGATACGCAGTATTTT.

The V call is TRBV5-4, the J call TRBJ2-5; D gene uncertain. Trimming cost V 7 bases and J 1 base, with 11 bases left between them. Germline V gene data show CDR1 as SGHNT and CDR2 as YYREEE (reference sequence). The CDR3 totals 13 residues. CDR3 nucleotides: TGTGCCAGCCGTCCGGCCTCCCAAGAGACCCAGTACTTC. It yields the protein CASRPASQETQYF.

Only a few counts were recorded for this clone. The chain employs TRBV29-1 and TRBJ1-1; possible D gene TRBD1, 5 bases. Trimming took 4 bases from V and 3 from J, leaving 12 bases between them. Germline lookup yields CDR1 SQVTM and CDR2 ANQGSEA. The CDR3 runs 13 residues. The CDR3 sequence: CSVAQGIDTEAFF. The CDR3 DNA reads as TGCAGCGTTGCGCAGGGAATAGACACTGAAGCTTTCTTT.

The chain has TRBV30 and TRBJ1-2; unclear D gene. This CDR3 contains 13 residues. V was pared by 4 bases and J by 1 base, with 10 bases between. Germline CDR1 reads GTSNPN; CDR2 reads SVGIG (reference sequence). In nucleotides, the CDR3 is TGTGCCTGGAATACACAGCGTAACTATGGCTACACCTTC. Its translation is CAWNTQRNYGYTF.

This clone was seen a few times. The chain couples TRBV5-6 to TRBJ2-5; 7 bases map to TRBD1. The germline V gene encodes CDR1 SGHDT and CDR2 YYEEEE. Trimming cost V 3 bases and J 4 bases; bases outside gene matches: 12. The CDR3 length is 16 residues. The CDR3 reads CASSYDRVVLGETQYF. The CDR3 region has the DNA TGTGCCAGCAGCTACGACAGGGTGGTTCTCGGAGAGACCCAGTACTTC.

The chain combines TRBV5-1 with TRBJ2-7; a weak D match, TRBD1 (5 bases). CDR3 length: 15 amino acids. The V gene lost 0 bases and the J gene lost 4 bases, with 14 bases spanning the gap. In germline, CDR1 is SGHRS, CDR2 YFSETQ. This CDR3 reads CASSLEVDSPYEQYF. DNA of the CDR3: TGCGCCAGCAGCTTGGAGGTCGACAGCCCTTACGAGCAGTACTTC.

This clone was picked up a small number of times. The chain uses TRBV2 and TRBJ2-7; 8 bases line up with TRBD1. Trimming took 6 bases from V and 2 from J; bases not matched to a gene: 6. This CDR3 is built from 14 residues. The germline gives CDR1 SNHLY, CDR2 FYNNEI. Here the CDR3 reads CASREDREAYEQYF. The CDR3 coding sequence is TGTGCCAGCAGAGAGGACAGGGAAGCCTACGAGCAGTACTTC.

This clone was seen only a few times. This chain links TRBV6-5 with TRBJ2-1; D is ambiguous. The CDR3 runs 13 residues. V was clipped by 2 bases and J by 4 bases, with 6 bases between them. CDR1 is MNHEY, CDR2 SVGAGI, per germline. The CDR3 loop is CASSYREYNEQFF. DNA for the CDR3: TGTGCCAGCAGTTACCGAGAATACAATGAGCAGTTCTTC.

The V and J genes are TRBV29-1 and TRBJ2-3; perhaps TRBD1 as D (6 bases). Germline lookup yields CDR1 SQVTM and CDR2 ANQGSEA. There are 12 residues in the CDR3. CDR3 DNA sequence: TGCAGTGACCAGGGGTTCACAGATACGCAGTATTTT. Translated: CSDQGFTDTQYF.

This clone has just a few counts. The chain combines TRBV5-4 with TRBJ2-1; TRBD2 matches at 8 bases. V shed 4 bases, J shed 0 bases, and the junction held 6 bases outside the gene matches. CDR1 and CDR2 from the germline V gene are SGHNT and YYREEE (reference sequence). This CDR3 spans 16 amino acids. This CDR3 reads CASSTTSASSYNEQFF. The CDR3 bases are TGTGCCAGCAGCACGACTAGCGCAAGCTCCTACAATGAGCAGTTCTTC.

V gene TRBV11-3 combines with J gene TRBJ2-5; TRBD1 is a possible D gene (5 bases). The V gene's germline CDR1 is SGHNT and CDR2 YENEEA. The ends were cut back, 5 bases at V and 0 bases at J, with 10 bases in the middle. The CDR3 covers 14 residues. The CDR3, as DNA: TGTGCCAGCAGCCAAGGGGTGTACCAAGAGACCCAGTACTTC. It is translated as CASSQGVYQETQYF. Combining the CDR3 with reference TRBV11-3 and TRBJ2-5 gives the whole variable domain EAGVVQSPRYKIIEKKQPVAFWCNPISGHNTLYWYLQNLGQGPELLIRYENEEAVDDSQLPKDRFSAERLKGVDSTLKIQPAELGDSAVYLCASSQGVYQETQYFGPGTRLLVL.

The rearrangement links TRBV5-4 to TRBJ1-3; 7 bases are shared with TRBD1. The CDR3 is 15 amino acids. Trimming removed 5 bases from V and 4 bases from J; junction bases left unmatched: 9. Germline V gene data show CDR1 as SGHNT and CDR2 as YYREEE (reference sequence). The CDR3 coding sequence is TGTGCCAGCAGGCCCACAGGGGTAGCGGGAAACACCATATATTTT. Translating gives CASRPTGVAGNTIYF. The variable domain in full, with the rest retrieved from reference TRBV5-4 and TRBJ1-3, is ETGVTQSPTHLIKTRGQQVTLRCSSQSGHNTVSWYQQALGQGPQFIFQYYREEENGRGNFPPRFSGLQFPNYSSELNVNALELDDSALYLCASRPTGVAGNTIYFGEGSWLTVV.

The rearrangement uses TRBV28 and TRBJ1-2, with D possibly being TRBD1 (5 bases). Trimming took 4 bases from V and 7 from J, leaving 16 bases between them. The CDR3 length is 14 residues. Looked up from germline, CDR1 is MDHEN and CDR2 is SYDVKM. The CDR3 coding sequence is TGTGCCAGCAGTTCCGGACAAGCCAGCGCTGGCTACACCTTC. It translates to CASSSGQASAGYTF.

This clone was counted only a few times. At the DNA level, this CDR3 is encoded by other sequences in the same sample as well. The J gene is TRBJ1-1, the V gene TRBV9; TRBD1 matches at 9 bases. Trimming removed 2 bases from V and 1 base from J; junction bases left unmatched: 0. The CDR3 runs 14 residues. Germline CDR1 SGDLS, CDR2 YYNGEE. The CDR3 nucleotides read TGTGCCAGCAGCGTGGACAGGGGGAACACTGAAGCTTTCTTT. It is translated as CASSVDRGNTEAFF.

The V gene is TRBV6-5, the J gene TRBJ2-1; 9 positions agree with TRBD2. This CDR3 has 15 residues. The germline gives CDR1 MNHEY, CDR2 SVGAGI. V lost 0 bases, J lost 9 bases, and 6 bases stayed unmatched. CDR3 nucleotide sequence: TGTGCCAGCAGTTACTCTTTAGCGGGAGCGGTTGAGCAGTTCTTC. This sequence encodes CASSYSLAGAVEQFF.